Sequencing of this TCR beta chain was carried out in a study of blood T cell repertoires in COVID-19. Germline-derived CDR1 and CDR2 are LNHDA and SQIVND (reference sequence). The germline V and J ends were trimmed by 7 bases and 0 bases, with 22 bases remaining between them. The CDR3 is 18 amino acids. In the study's own analysis: For nucleated cells, counts were estimated from reference gene primer amplification. TCRdb keeps only in-frame clones here, not all; method: immunoSEQ multiplex PCR. For V, J and clone size, that table is used; D and trimming come from the DNA. The table lists roughly 30,000 clones, more than 70% of them singletons, with roughly 2.6% in the top ten.

V and J are TRBV19 and TRBJ1-3; D not certain. The receptor was derived from a human donor in a cohort sampled during active COVID-19. Sequenced input: peripheral blood. The CDR3 loop is CASTVGRGTYLSGNTIYF. CDR3 in DNA: TGTGCCAGTACAGTTGGAAGAGGCACTTACCTCTCTGGAAACACCATATATTTT.